The entry below gives a single T cell receptor (beta chain) sequence along with its context. Its antigen is as yet unknown. The data stem from a study of cytomegalovirus exposure and HLA in healthy donors. On the study more broadly: Early release data held around 80 million unique TCRs from HLA-typed donors. Study-level results: Common viral pathogens seemed, in a later analysis, to connect with several of the most significant clusters. Among the sequence variants, a highly shared cluster was likely an artifact of sequencing. Because they were indistinguishable, some V segments, including TRBV6-2 and TRBV6-3, were excluded.

Researchers ran the PCR with 60 Vbeta and 13 Jbeta primers. Profiling relied on immunoSEQ multiplex PCR, and the TCRdb table lists in-frame clones only, not all of them. The repertoire includes around 200,000 clones, over 75% of them detected once, and roughly 2% sits in the top ten. Germline V lookup: CDR1 KGHSH, CDR2 LQKENI. Trimming took off 1 base at V and 6 bases at J, with 13 bases between the two ends. The CDR3 runs 14 residues. The chain employs TRBV18 and TRBJ2-7; D gene ambiguous. The specimen was PBMCs. The TCR sequence derives from a man in his late teens or twenties in good health and CMV-seronegative. The chain's CDR3 is CASSPLGRTGEQYF. DNA for the CDR3: TGTGCCAGCTCACCACTCGGCCGAACGGGCGAGCAGTACTTC.